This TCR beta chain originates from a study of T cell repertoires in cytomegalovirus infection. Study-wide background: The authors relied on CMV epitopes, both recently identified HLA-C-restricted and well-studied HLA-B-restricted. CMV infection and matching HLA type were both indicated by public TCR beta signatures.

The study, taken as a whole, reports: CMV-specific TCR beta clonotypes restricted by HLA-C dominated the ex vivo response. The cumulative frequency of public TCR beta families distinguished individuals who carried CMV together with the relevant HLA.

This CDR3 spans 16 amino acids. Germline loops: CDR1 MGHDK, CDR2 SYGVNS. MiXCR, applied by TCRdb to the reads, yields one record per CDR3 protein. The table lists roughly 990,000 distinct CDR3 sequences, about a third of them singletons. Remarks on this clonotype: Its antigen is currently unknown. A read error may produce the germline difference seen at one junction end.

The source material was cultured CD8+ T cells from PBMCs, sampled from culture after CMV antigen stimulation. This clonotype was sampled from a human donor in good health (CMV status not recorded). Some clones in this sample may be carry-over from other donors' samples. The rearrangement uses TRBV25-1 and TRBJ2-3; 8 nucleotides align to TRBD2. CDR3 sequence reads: CANSLGTGGPRDTQYF. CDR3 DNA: TGTGCCAACAGTCTCGGGACGGGGGGGCCAAGAGATACGCAGTATTTT.